This T cell receptor beta chain was sequenced during a study of T cell repertoires in cytomegalovirus infection. Study-wide background: HLA-B-restricted CMV epitopes that are well studied were used alongside recently identified HLA-C-restricted ones.

Per germline, CDR1 LNHDA and CDR2 SQIVND (reference sequence). This CDR3 comprises 11 residues. V was trimmed by 3 bases and J by 5 bases, leaving 4 bases between them. From the reads, TCRdb called clonotypes with MiXCR, one entry per CDR3 protein. The table has fewer than 1,000,000 distinct CDR3 sequences, under 40% seen once. Ten or more counts support this clonotype. Its antigen is not identified. This sample comprised cultured CD8+ T cells from PBMCs, obtained from culture after CMV antigen stimulation. The clonotype originates from a human donor in good health (CMV status not recorded). Some clones in this sample may be carry-over from other donors' samples. The V and J genes are TRBV19 and TRBJ1-1; D unclear. The CDR3 loop reads CASSMGTEAFF. DNA of the CDR3: TGTGCCAGTAGTATGGGGACTGAAGCTTTCTTT.